The 21 T cell receptor beta chains below were found in one sample sequenced in a study of blood T cell repertoires in COVID-19 (dated by TCRdb to the early 2020s). Receptor amplification or capture employed the immunoSEQ multiplex PCR assay. Here the immuneACCESS table is served through TCRdb, limited to in-frame sequences with V and J called. Missing clones are a known gap in these copies; in checked studies unresolved V genes cover under half, and the rest lacks a known reason. The sample has roughly 120,000 clones on record, roughly 82% of them singletons. Less than 9.5% of the sample rests with the top ten. Sequences were obtained from peripheral blood. The receptors originated from a woman in her 40s with acute or convalescent COVID-19.

This sequence joins TRBV5-6 and TRBJ2-1; maybe TRBD2 (6 bases). This CDR3 is built from 15 residues. Looked up from germline, CDR1 is SGHDT and CDR2 is YYEEEE. Between the trimmed V and J ends, which lost 1 base and 4 bases, there was a span of 12 bases. The chain's CDR3 is CASSLRVGGYNEQFF. The CDR3 DNA is TGTGCCAGCAGCTTGCGAGTCGGGGGATACAATGAGCAGTTCTTC.

In DNA form, the CDR3 reads TGTGCCAGCAGCCAAACCGGGGCGGGGGGCTACGAGCAGTACTTC. It is translated as CASSQTGAGGYEQYF. V is TRBV7-9 and J is TRBJ2-7; 8 bases match TRBD2. CDR1 is SEHNR, CDR2 FQNEAQ, per germline (reference sequence). The V gene end was trimmed by 5 bases and the J gene end by 3 bases; junction bases not matched to a gene: 9. The CDR3 is 15 residues long.

The gene calls are TRBV6-1 and TRBJ2-3; 13 bases line up with TRBD2. Trimming cost V 4 bases and J 7 bases; bases outside gene matches: 11. The CDR3 is 17 amino acids. In germline, CDR1 is MNHNS, CDR2 SASEGT. The CDR3 coding sequence is TGTGCCAGCAGTGGCCAAAAGGGACTAGCGGGGTTTAATACGCAGTATTTT. The encoded protein is CASSGQKGLAGFNTQYF.

The rearrangement links TRBV12-3 or TRBV12-4 to TRBJ2-2, with a weak D call TRBD1 (5 bases). The CDR3 loop spans 13 amino acids. Trimming took 5 bases from V and 3 from J, leaving 7 bases between them. CDR3 bases: TGTGCCAGCAGTCGACAGTACACCGGGGAGCTGTTTTTT. Amino acids: CASSRQYTGELFF.

The CDR3 DNA follows: TGTGCCAGCAGTGAGAGGGTCGAGCAGTACTTC. Translated: CASSERVEQYF. The rearrangement links TRBV2 to TRBJ2-7, with a possible D match to TRBD2 (5 bases). In germline, CDR1 is SNHLY, CDR2 FYNNEI. This CDR3 comprises 11 residues. Trimming removed 3 bases from V and 6 bases from J, with 6 bases in between. Full variable domain (remainder filled in from reference TRBV2 and TRBJ2-7): EPEVTQTPSHQVTQMGQEVILRCVPISNHLYFYWYRQILGQKVEFLVSFYNNEISEKSEIFDDQFSVERPDGSNFTLKIRSTKLEDSAMYFCASSERVEQYFGPGTRLTVT.

V gene TRBV10-3 combines with J gene TRBJ1-1; no clear D. CDR1 and CDR2 from the germline V gene are ENHRY and SYGVKD. V was clipped by 6 bases and J by 1 base, with 12 bases between them. CDR3 length equals 14 residues. The CDR3 sequence is CAISWELPNTEAFF. CDR3 DNA: TGTGCCATCAGCTGGGAGCTCCCGAACACTGAAGCTTTCTTT.

This chain connects TRBV3-1 (or the pseudogene TRBV3-2) to TRBJ2-3; TRBD2 agrees at 7 bases. Germline loops: CDR1 LGHDT, CDR2 YNNKEL (reference sequence). Unmatched junction bases numbered 3, after V lost 2 bases and J lost 4 bases. This CDR3 contains 14 residues. The CDR3 bases are TGTGCCAGCAGCCAACAAACTAGCGCAGATACGCAGTATTTT. Encoded protein: CASSQQTSADTQYF.

J is TRBJ1-2 and V is TRBV27; D is uncertain. The V end was cut by 6 bases, the J end by 1 base, with 9 bases between. This CDR3 spans 13 amino acids. The germline V gene encodes CDR1 MNHEY and CDR2 SMNVEV (reference sequence). CDR3 region: CASSFTVNYGYTF. The CDR3 nucleotides are TGTGCCAGCAGCTTTACAGTTAACTATGGCTACACCTTC.

V and J are TRBV6-1 and TRBJ1-4; 12 bases fit TRBD1. Per germline, CDR1 MNHNS and CDR2 SASEGT. This CDR3 contains 18 residues. V shed 3 bases and J 2 bases; nucleotides not matched to a gene: 7. The CDR3 DNA follows: TGTGCCAGCAGTGAGTGGGGACAGGGGGCTTTCACTAATGAAAAACTGTTTTTT. It translates to CASSEWGQGAFTNEKLFF.

The rearrangement joins TRBV6-2 or TRBV6-3 to TRBJ1-5; D gene uncertain. Per germline, CDR1 MNHEY and CDR2 SVGEGT. This CDR3 comprises 14 residues. V lost 2 bases and J 6 bases, leaving 11 bases between the germline ends. DNA of the CDR3: TGTGCCAGCAGTTACGCGGGAGGAGGTCAGCCCCAGCATTTT. Translating it yields CASSYAGGGQPQHF.

The V gene is TRBV6-5, the J gene TRBJ2-7; 8 bases line up with TRBD1. The CDR3 length is 13 residues. J was trimmed by 6 bases and V by 8 bases; bases with no gene match: 9. Germline V gene data show CDR1 as MNHEY and CDR2 as SVGAGI. The CDR3: CASARGQAGEQYF. The CDR3 coding sequence is TGTGCCAGCGCCAGGGGGCAGGCGGGCGAGCAGTACTTC.

The chain joins TRBV11-3 to TRBJ2-1; 11 nucleotides agree with TRBD2. The CDR3 loop spans 15 amino acids. After removal of 0 bases from V and 6 bases from J, the junction contained 1 base not matched to a gene. Germline V lookup: CDR1 SGHNT, CDR2 YENEEA. The CDR3 is CASSLDLAGGNEQFF. CDR3 in DNA: TGTGCCAGCAGCTTAGACCTAGCGGGGGGCAATGAGCAGTTCTTC.

To note about this clone: One junction end disagrees with the germline gene, perhaps due to a read error. V gene TRBV15 combines with J gene TRBJ1-1; 8 nucleotides agree with TRBD1. The germline CDR1 and CDR2 sequences are LNHNV and YYDKDF (reference sequence). The CDR3 is 15 amino acids. The CDR3 is CATSGEDRAYLEAFF. For the CDR3, the DNA is TGTGCCACCAGCGGAGAGGACAGGGCTTACCTTGAAGCTTTCTTT.

J is TRBJ2-1 and V is TRBV29-1; the D gene is possibly TRBD1 (5 bases). Germline-derived CDR1 and CDR2 are SQVTM and ANQGSEA. This CDR3 has 13 residues. V was shortened by 7 bases and J by 4 bases, with 14 bases between the two germline ends. CDR3 amino acids: CSGQGARYNEQFF. CDR3 coding DNA: TGCAGCGGTCAAGGGGCTAGGTACAATGAGCAGTTCTTC.

The J gene is TRBJ2-7, the V gene TRBV5-4; D is undetermined. V was shortened by 1 base and J by 0 bases, with 8 bases between the two germline ends. The CDR3 loop spans 14 amino acids. CDR1 is SGHNT, CDR2 YYREEE, per germline (reference sequence). The CDR3 DNA follows: TGTGCCAGCAGCTTGACTTGGAGCTCCTACGAGCAGTACTTC. Its protein product is CASSLTWSSYEQYF.

This chain uses TRBV10-3 with TRBJ2-7, with 12 bases matching TRBD2. There are 15 residues in the CDR3. The V gene's germline CDR1 is ENHRY and CDR2 SYGVKD. The ends lost 6 bases at V and 3 bases at J; junction bases unmatched: 6. CDR3 residues: CAIRELAGGSYEQYF. CDR3 bases: TGTGCCATCAGGGAACTAGCGGGGGGCAGCTACGAGCAGTACTTC.

A single count supports this clone. The V call is TRBV4-1, the J call TRBJ1-1; TRBD1 agrees at 9 bases. With V trimmed by 3 bases and J by 0 bases, 5 bases remained unmatched. Germline V gene sequence: CDR1 MGHRA, CDR2 YSYEKL. This CDR3 is built from 16 residues. The CDR3 nucleotides are TGCGCCAGCAGCCACGGGGACAGGGCAATGAACACTGAAGCTTTCTTT. As protein: CASSHGDRAMNTEAFF.

The rearrangement joins TRBV5-5 to TRBJ1-2, with TRBD1 as a possible D gene (5 bases). Germline lookup yields CDR1 SGHKS and CDR2 YYEKEE (reference sequence). V was shortened by 0 bases and J by 1 base, with 16 bases between the two germline ends. CDR3 length: 17 amino acids. This CDR3 reads CASSLAGGGRVNYGYTF. For the CDR3, the DNA is TGTGCCAGCAGCTTGGCCGGGGGAGGCCGCGTTAACTATGGCTACACCTTC. Full variable domain (rest looked up from reference TRBV5-5 and TRBJ1-2): DAGVTQSPTHLIKTRGQQVTLRCSPISGHKSVSWYQQVLGQGPQFIFQYYEKEERGRGNFPDRFSARQFPNYSSELNVNALLLGDSALYLCASSLAGGGRVNYGYTFGSGTRLTVV.

This chain joins TRBV30 and TRBJ1-1, with a possible D match to TRBD1 (6 bases). Looked up from germline, CDR1 is GTSNPN and CDR2 is SVGIG (reference sequence). The CDR3 loop spans 13 amino acids. V lost 5 bases and J 1 base, leaving 11 bases between the germline ends. CDR3 amino acids: CAWWTDQNTEAFF. CDR3 nucleotides: TGTGCCTGGTGGACAGATCAGAACACTGAAGCTTTCTTT.

This clone was detected a few times. The chain carries TRBV10-3 and TRBJ1-1; maybe TRBD1 (5 bases). V lost 3 bases and J lost 4, with 15 bases in between. The germline CDR1 and CDR2 sequences are ENHRY and SYGVKD. The CDR3 is 15 amino acids. The CDR3 sequence is CAISDKAQQGTEAFF. Here the CDR3 DNA reads TGTGCCATCAGTGATAAGGCACAGCAGGGCACTGAAGCTTTCTTT.

V is TRBV5-1 and J is TRBJ2-7; 7 bases agree with TRBD1. Unmatched junction bases numbered 9, after V lost 4 bases and J lost 2 bases. The CDR3 loop spans 15 amino acids. The germline gives CDR1 SGHRS, CDR2 YFSETQ. CDR3 nucleotides: TGCGCCAGCAGCGCAACAGGGGCTCAGGCCTACGAGCAGTACTTC. The encoded protein is CASSATGAQAYEQYF.